Below, 20 T cell receptor beta chains from the same sample are listed, as sequenced in a study of cytomegalovirus exposure and HLA in healthy donors. Some clones are missing from TCRdb's copy, which holds only in-frame ones; the method was immunoSEQ multiplex PCR. Of about 180,000 clones listed, roughly 86% were seen once; the top ten hold less than 3%. Specimen: PBMCs. The receptor set was obtained from a man younger than 30 in good health and CMV-seropositive.

The chain carries TRBV12-5 and TRBJ2-7; 8 bases line up with TRBD1. In germline, CDR1 is LGHNT, CDR2 FRNRAP. V lost 7 bases to trimming and J lost 5 bases; unmatched junction nucleotides: 10. The CDR3 has 14 residues. In DNA, the CDR3 is TGTGCTAGTGCCGATATCAGGGGGCTGAACGAGCAGTACTTC. This encodes CASADIRGLNEQYF.

This chain joins TRBV6-1 and TRBJ2-3; TRBD2 matches at 10 bases. V lost 4 bases, J lost 4 bases, and 2 bases stayed unmatched. Per the germline V gene, CDR1 is MNHNS and CDR2 is SASEGT. CDR3 length: 14 amino acids. CDR3 loop: CASSVGTSADTQYF. As DNA, the CDR3 is TGTGCCAGCAGTGTAGGGACTAGCGCAGATACGCAGTATTTT.

V is TRBV7-9 and J is TRBJ2-1; 7 nucleotides match TRBD2. The CDR3 loop spans 15 amino acids. Per the germline V gene, CDR1 is SEHNR and CDR2 is FQNEAQ (reference sequence). V gave up 1 base and J gave up 6 bases; unmatched junction bases: 6. CDR3 region: CASSLGGRATNEQFF. The DNA for the CDR3 is TGTGCCAGCAGCTTAGGGGGGAGGGCCACCAATGAGCAGTTCTTC.

V is TRBV7-2 and J is TRBJ2-1; TRBD2 matches at 11 bases. Germline V lookup: CDR1 SGHTA, CDR2 FQGNSA. This CDR3 contains 16 residues. V lost 3 bases and J lost 4; bases outside the gene matches: 5. The CDR3 sequence is CASSFMTSGKYNEQFF. The DNA for the CDR3 is TGTGCCAGCAGCTTTATGACTAGCGGGAAGTACAATGAGCAGTTCTTC.

V is TRBV4-1 and J is TRBJ2-1; 8 bases agree with TRBD2. The trim removed 0 bases at V and 7 bases at J, leaving 8 bases unmatched. CDR3 length: 16 amino acids. Germline CDR1 reads MGHRA; CDR2 reads YSYEKL. Here the CDR3 reads CASSQDPGGARNEQFF. The CDR3 nucleotides read TGCGCCAGCAGCCAAGATCCGGGGGGGGCTAGAAATGAGCAGTTCTTC.

The genes are TRBV19 and TRBJ1-5; D gene uncertain. V was cut by 7 bases and J by 3 bases, with 10 bases left in between. The CDR3 sequence is 13 residues long. Germline CDR1 LNHDA, CDR2 SQIVND (reference sequence). The CDR3 loop reads CASMNRFNQPQHF. For the CDR3, the DNA is TGTGCCAGTATGAACAGATTCAATCAGCCCCAGCATTTT.

The rearrangement uses TRBV6-5 and TRBJ1-4, with D unresolved. Per the germline V gene, CDR1 is MNHEY and CDR2 is SVGAGI. The CDR3 runs to 13 residues. Between the trimmed V and J ends, which lost 7 bases and 3 bases, there was a span of 9 bases. The CDR3 DNA sequence: TGTGCCAGCAAGCCGGGTCCTAATGAAAAACTGTTTTTT. Translated: CASKPGPNEKLFF.

V and J are TRBV18 and TRBJ2-1; D uncertain. V was clipped by 6 bases and J by 8 bases, with 11 bases between them. CDR3 length equals 12 residues. Germline values: CDR1 KGHSH, CDR2 LQKENI. CDR3 region: CASSPRSDEQFF. Here the CDR3 DNA reads TGTGCCAGCTCTCCCAGATCAGATGAGCAGTTCTTC. Full variable domain (outside the CDR3, taken from reference TRBV18 and TRBJ2-1): NAGVMQNPRHLVRRRGQEARLRCSPMKGHSHVYWYRQLPEEGLKFMVYLQKENIIDESGMPKERFSAEFPKEGPSILRIQQVVRGDSAAYFCASSPRSDEQFFGPGTRLTVL.

The chain couples TRBV30 to TRBJ1-4; TRBD1 matches at 8 bases. This CDR3 is built from 15 residues. V trimming: 8 bases; J trimming: 7 bases; junction bases outside the gene matches: 15. Germline lookup yields CDR1 GTSNPN and CDR2 SVGIG (reference sequence). The DNA for the CDR3 is TGTGCCGTCCACCACGTCCTCGGACAGGGTGAAAAACTGTTTTTT. Its protein product is CAVHHVLGQGEKLFF.

This chain joins TRBV9 and TRBJ2-7, with 7 nucleotides matching TRBD2. Germline CDR1 is SGDLS and CDR2 is YYNGEE. CDR3 length equals 14 residues. V dropped 1 base and J dropped 3; count of bases not matched to a gene: 4. In DNA, the CDR3 is TGTGCCAGCAGCGTAAAGGCTAGCGGCTACGAGCAGTACTTC. This translates into CASSVKASGYEQYF.

The chain recombines TRBV18 with TRBJ2-5; TRBD2 matches at 12 bases. The CDR3 length is 16 residues. Germline lookup yields CDR1 KGHSH and CDR2 LQKENI. Unmatched junction bases numbered 5, after V lost 3 bases and J lost 3 bases. CDR3 in amino acids: CASSPLAGGVEETQYF. The CDR3 DNA is TGTGCCAGCTCACCCCTAGCGGGGGGGGTTGAAGAGACCCAGTACTTC. Using reference TRBV18 and TRBJ2-5 for the parts outside the CDR3, the full variable domain is NAGVMQNPRHLVRRRGQEARLRCSPMKGHSHVYWYRQLPEEGLKFMVYLQKENIIDESGMPKERFSAEFPKEGPSILRIQQVVRGDSAAYFCASSPLAGGVEETQYFGPGTRLLVL.

The chain has TRBV7-8 and TRBJ2-7, with a weak D call TRBD2 (6 bases). The CDR3 sequence is 11 residues long. In germline, CDR1 is SGHVS, CDR2 FQNEAQ. The germline V and J ends were trimmed by 3 bases and 12 bases, with 12 bases remaining between them. The CDR3 sequence is CASSFLGGRYF. The CDR3 bases are TGTGCCAGCAGCTTCCTGGGGGGACGGTACTTC.

The CDR3 region has the DNA TGTGCCAGCAGTTCACCGGACAGGAAAGGATCACCCCTCCACTTT. Its protein product is CASSSPDRKGSPLHF. The V gene is TRBV27, the J gene TRBJ1-6; 7 bases line up with TRBD1. The CDR3 is made up of 15 amino acids. Germline CDR1 and CDR2: MNHEY and SMNVEV (reference sequence). The ends lost 4 bases at V and 10 bases at J; junction bases unmatched: 10.

In its sample, this clone was seen once. This chain links TRBV7-6 with TRBJ2-1; TRBD1 might be the D (6 bases). V was shortened by 5 bases and J by 8 bases, with 22 bases between the two germline ends. Germline CDR1 SGHVS, CDR2 FNYEAQ. CDR3 length: 16 amino acids. CDR3 sequence: CASSPWTVGLVDEQFF. The CDR3 DNA reads TGTGCCAGCAGCCCCTGGACAGTCGGCCTTGTGGATGAGCAGTTCTTC.

The rearrangement uses TRBV9 and TRBJ1-2, with D maybe TRBD1 (5 bases). The ends were cut back, 0 bases at V and 11 bases at J, with 14 bases in the middle. CDR3 size: 13 residues. Germline CDR1 SGDLS, CDR2 YYNGEE. CDR3 region: CASSVAPLRGYTF. The CDR3 region has the DNA TGTGCCAGCAGCGTAGCCCCGCTACGGGGGTACACCTTC.

V gene TRBV5-1 combines with J gene TRBJ2-3; D unresolved. CDR1 is SGHRS and CDR2 is YFSETQ in the germline V gene. CDR3 length equals 13 residues. Trimming cost V 4 bases and J 4 bases, with 10 bases left between them. The CDR3: CASSPPASDTQYF. CDR3 nucleotide sequence: TGCGCCAGCAGCCCGCCAGCGTCAGATACGCAGTATTTT.

In its sample, this clone was seen once. The chain links TRBV4-1 to TRBJ1-1, with 7 bases lining up with TRBD1. Trimming took 0 bases from V and 0 from J; bases not matched to a gene: 7. This CDR3 is built from 17 residues. Germline CDR1 and CDR2: MGHRA and YSYEKL. The CDR3 here is CASSQDAGQNMNTEAFF. The CDR3 nucleotides are TGCGCCAGCAGCCAAGATGCGGGACAGAACATGAACACTGAAGCTTTCTTT.

The chain is built from TRBV14 and TRBJ1-2; the D gene is possibly TRBD1 (5 bases). The V gene lost 2 bases and the J gene lost 6 bases, with 10 bases spanning the gap. CDR3 length equals 13 residues. The germline CDR1 and CDR2 sequences are SGHDN and FVKESK. CDR3 sequence (DNA): TGTGCCAGCAGCCAACCGTCAGGGAATGGCTACACCTTC. It specifies CASSQPSGNGYTF.

This clone was counted between two and nine times. The chain uses TRBV29-1 and TRBJ2-1; D call uncertain. This CDR3 has 13 residues. The V end lost 4 bases, the J end lost 6 bases, and 13 bases lay between the germline ends. Germline V gene lookup returns CDR1 SQVTM and CDR2 ANQGSEA. The CDR3 region has the DNA TGCAGCGTTGTCCTATTCCACAGCAATGAGCAGTTCTTC. It codes for CSVVLFHSNEQFF.

This rearrangement joins TRBV7-2 to TRBJ2-1; D is possibly TRBD2 (6 bases). The CDR3 contains 15 residues. Between the trimmed V and J ends, which lost 5 bases and 4 bases, there was a span of 15 bases. Germline V gene lookup returns CDR1 SGHTA and CDR2 FQGNSA. Written as DNA, the CDR3 is TGTGCCAGCAGCCCGTCGGCGGGGACTTACAATGAGCAGTTCTTC. Its protein product is CASSPSAGTYNEQFF.